Below are 27 T cell receptor beta chains sequenced from a single sample in a study of cytomegalovirus exposure and HLA in healthy donors (TCRdb year 2017). The library relied on the immunoSEQ multiplex PCR assay. A mixture of 60 forward primers for TCR Vbeta segments and 13 reverse primers for TCR Jbeta segments was used in the multiplex PCR. This is the immuneACCESS table as TCRdb keeps it, with only in-frame sequences that have V and J called. A part of the clones is gone; compared with another copy, unresolved V genes explain less than half, and the rest is unexplained. A total of more than 150,000 clones appear in this sample, about 85% of them only once. Roughly 2.4% of the sample lies in the top ten. The sample taken for sequencing was PBMCs. The receptor set was obtained from a woman aged 18-30 years in good health and CMV-seronegative.

In nucleotides, the CDR3 is TGTGCCAGCAGCCCCGGGACAGGGGAAAACATTCAGTACTTC. This gives the protein CASSPGTGENIQYF. This chain connects TRBV7-9 to TRBJ2-4; 10 nucleotides align to TRBD1. Germline CDR1 is SEHNR and CDR2 is FQNEAQ (reference sequence). The V segment lost 5 bases and the J segment 5 bases; nucleotides outside the gene matches: 3. The CDR3 is 14 amino acids.

The chain is built from TRBV11-2 and TRBJ2-3; the D gene is possibly TRBD1 (5 bases). V was shortened by 1 base and J by 6 bases, with 11 bases between the two germline ends. CDR1 SGHAT and CDR2 FQNNGV come from the germline V gene. There are 14 residues in the CDR3. CDR3 amino acids: CASSLVPGWDTQYF. In nucleotides, the CDR3 is TGTGCCAGCAGCTTAGTCCCAGGGTGGGATACGCAGTATTTT.

CDR3 amino acids: CASSLVRGDAYNEQFF. CDR3 in DNA: TGTGCCAGCAGCTTGGTCCGGGGAGACGCCTACAATGAGCAGTTCTTC. V usage is TRBV5-6 and J usage is TRBJ2-1; tentatively, D is TRBD2 (5 bases). V lost 0 bases to trimming and J lost 2 bases, with 12 bases between them. In germline, CDR1 is SGHDT, CDR2 YYEEEE. The CDR3 has 16 amino acids.

This chain links TRBV4-1 with TRBJ1-4; D unclear. This CDR3 is 12 amino acids long. The ends were cut back, 4 bases at V and 8 bases at J, with 8 bases in the middle. The germline gives CDR1 MGHRA, CDR2 YSYEKL. CDR3 in DNA: TGCGCCAGCAGCCGGGCCGGAGAAAAACTGTTTTTT. Translating gives CASSRAGEKLFF.

This clone came up once. The J gene is TRBJ1-5, the V gene TRBV2; a weak D match, TRBD1 (6 bases). Germline V gene data show CDR1 as SNHLY and CDR2 as FYNNEI. The CDR3 extends over 13 amino acids. V was cut by 6 bases and J by 7 bases, with 13 bases left in between. CDR3 bases: TGTGCCAGCAGAGGGACACCGGGACAGCCCCAGCATTTT. It yields the protein CASRGTPGQPQHF.

The chain has TRBV6-5 and TRBJ1-5; the D gene is possibly TRBD1 (5 bases). Trimming removed 6 bases from V and 1 base from J, with 13 bases in between. The CDR3 is 15 amino acids. Germline V gives CDR1 MNHEY, CDR2 SVGAGI. CDR3 bases: TGTGCCAGCAGGTCCGGGGGAGGGAGCAATCAGCCCCAGCATTTT. Residues: CASRSGGGSNQPQHF.

The V call is TRBV7-2, the J call TRBJ2-5, with 7 bases that match TRBD1. Per the germline V gene, CDR1 is SGHTA and CDR2 is FQGNSA. This CDR3 has 14 residues. V lost 3 bases to trimming and J lost 4 bases; unmatched junction nucleotides: 5. The CDR3 DNA reads TGTGCCAGCAGCTTCCGGACAGGTCCAGAGACCCAGTACTTC. It translates to CASSFRTGPETQYF. The full variable domain, its missing parts supplied by reference TRBV7-2 and TRBJ2-5, is GAGVSQSPSNKVTEKGKDVELRCDPISGHTALYWYRQSLGQGLEFLIYFQGNSAPDKSGLPSDRFSAERTGGSVSTLTIQRTQQEDSAVYLCASSFRTGPETQYFGPGTRLLVL.

The chain has TRBV19 and TRBJ2-1, with D tentatively TRBD1 (6 bases). The ends were cut back, 2 bases at V and 2 bases at J, with 10 bases in the middle. The CDR3 spans 15 residues. Germline V gives CDR1 LNHDA, CDR2 SQIVND (reference sequence). The CDR3 protein is CASSISGHPYNEQFF. CDR3 sequence (DNA): TGTGCCAGTAGTATATCGGGACACCCCTACAATGAGCAGTTCTTC.

This sequence joins TRBV30 and TRBJ1-2; TRBD1 matches 8 bases. V gave up 3 bases and J gave up 4 bases; unmatched junction bases: 7. In germline, CDR1 is GTSNPN, CDR2 SVGIG (reference sequence). This CDR3 is 14 amino acids long. CDR3 protein: CAWSGTGGGYGYTF. The DNA for the CDR3 is TGTGCCTGGAGCGGAACAGGGGGTGGCTATGGCTACACCTTC.

The J gene is TRBJ1-2, the V gene TRBV29-1; D is uncertain. The V end lost 5 bases, the J end lost 4 bases, and 20 bases lay between the germline ends. The CDR3 extends over 15 amino acids. The germline V gene encodes CDR1 SQVTM and CDR2 ANQGSEA. The CDR3 bases are TGCAGCGTTCCCCGGGCGTTGTCGGGGTCCTATGGCTACACCTTC. This gives the protein CSVPRALSGSYGYTF.

This sequence joins TRBV4-2 and TRBJ2-7; the match to TRBD2 covers 8 bases. The CDR3 sequence is 16 residues long. Germline V gene lookup returns CDR1 LGHNA and CDR2 YNFKEQ. V shed 4 bases, J shed 2 bases, and the junction held 10 bases outside the gene matches. CDR3 amino acids: CASSLLSGGSTYEQYF. The CDR3 DNA is TGTGCCAGCAGCCTGCTCAGCGGGGGATCTACCTACGAGCAGTACTTC.

CDR3 nucleotides: TGTGCCAGTAGTATATCGCAGGGCCCCACCGGGGAGCTGTTTTTT. Its translation: CASSISQGPTGELFF. The genes are TRBV19 and TRBJ2-2; maybe TRBD1 (5 bases). The CDR3 covers 15 residues. V was cut by 2 bases and J by 4 bases, with 11 bases left in between. Germline lookup yields CDR1 LNHDA and CDR2 SQIVND (reference sequence).

The gene calls are TRBV9 and TRBJ2-3, with 7 bases lining up with TRBD2. There are 13 residues in the CDR3. Trimming took 8 bases from V and 2 from J; bases not matched to a gene: 5. Germline V gene data show CDR1 as SGDLS and CDR2 as YYNGEE. Here the CDR3 reads CASSGTNTDTQYF. CDR3 DNA: TGTGCCAGTTCCGGGACTAACACAGATACGCAGTATTTT.

V is TRBV6-6 and J is TRBJ1-1; 10 bases are shared with TRBD1. The CDR3 runs 15 residues. The germline V gene encodes CDR1 MNHNY and CDR2 SVGAGI (reference sequence). With V trimmed by 4 bases and J by 6 bases, 8 bases remained unmatched. The CDR3 DNA reads as TGTGCCAGCAGTTCGAGACAGGGGGCGCGATCTGAAGCTTTCTTT. As protein: CASSSRQGARSEAFF.

V usage is TRBV15 and J usage is TRBJ2-5; 9 bases agree with TRBD2. With 0 bases clipped from V and 2 bases from J, the junction kept 4 bases outside the gene matches. The CDR3 sequence is 16 residues long. Germline CDR1 reads LNHNV; CDR2 reads YYDKDF (reference sequence). Here the CDR3 DNA reads TGTGCCACCAGCAGAGATAGGCTAGCGGGGCAAGAGACCCAGTACTTC. This sequence encodes CATSRDRLAGQETQYF.

A single count supports this clone. This chain uses TRBV6-5 with TRBJ1-2; 8 bases match TRBD1. CDR1 is MNHEY and CDR2 is SVGAGI in the germline V gene. Germline trimming cut 0 bases from V and 5 bases from J; bases unmatched to any gene: 8. The CDR3 totals 16 residues. The CDR3 nucleotides are TGTGCCAGCAGTTACTCTTGGACAGGGTTGGGGTATGGCTACACCTTC. Protein: CASSYSWTGLGYGYTF.

The chain employs TRBV6-5 and TRBJ2-7, with D possibly being TRBD1 (6 bases). Germline lookup yields CDR1 MNHEY and CDR2 SVGAGI. This CDR3 comprises 14 residues. V gave up 2 bases and J gave up 0 bases, with 8 bases separating them. In DNA, the CDR3 is TGTGCCAGCAGTTACAACAGGGACTCCTACGAGCAGTACTTC. Protein: CASSYNRDSYEQYF.

This rearrangement joins TRBV7-7 to TRBJ2-1, with 7 bases lining up with TRBD1. With V trimmed by 5 bases and J by 0 bases, 4 bases remained unmatched. There are 15 residues in the CDR3. The V gene's germline CDR1 is SSHAT and CDR2 FNYEAQ (reference sequence). The CDR3 coding sequence is TGTGCCAGCAGCCCCGGGACAGCCTCCTACAATGAGCAGTTCTTC. As protein: CASSPGTASYNEQFF.

The genes are TRBV9 and TRBJ2-5; 7 bases agree with TRBD1. This CDR3 spans 17 amino acids. Germline V CDR1 and CDR2: SGDLS, YYNGEE. Trimming at V came to 0 bases and at J to 1 base, leaving 9 bases not matched to a gene. Here the CDR3 reads CASSVGVRGFLQETQYF. The CDR3 coding sequence is TGTGCCAGCAGCGTAGGTGTCAGGGGGTTTCTCCAAGAGACCCAGTACTTC.

The J gene is TRBJ2-7, the V gene TRBV11-2, with a weak D call TRBD1 (7 bases). CDR1 is SGHAT and CDR2 is FQNNGV in the germline V gene. CDR3 size: 15 residues. Between the trimmed V and J ends, which lost 4 bases and 6 bases, there was a span of 19 bases. The CDR3 spells CASSSLPTGRSEQYF. The CDR3 DNA follows: TGTGCCAGCAGCTCCCTCCCGACAGGGAGGAGCGAGCAGTACTTC.

V and J are TRBV20-1 and TRBJ2-7; D is possibly TRBD2 (6 bases). The V gene's germline CDR1 is DFQATT and CDR2 SNEGSKA (reference sequence). V lost 3 bases, J lost 13 bases, and 16 bases lay in between. There are 11 residues in the CDR3. CDR3 DNA sequence: TGCAGTGCTAGTACCGGGACTCCGTATTACTTC. Translating it yields CSASTGTPYYF.

V gene TRBV27 combines with J gene TRBJ1-2; 12 positions agree with TRBD1. V lost 4 bases, J lost 2 bases, and 5 bases stayed unmatched. This CDR3 region has 16 residues. CDR1 MNHEY and CDR2 SMNVEV come from the germline V gene (reference sequence). The DNA of the CDR3 is TGTGCCAGCAGTTATTCCGGGACAGGGGGCAACTATGGCTACACCTTC. It specifies CASSYSGTGGNYGYTF.

This sequence joins TRBV15 and TRBJ1-3; D perhaps matches TRBD1 (6 bases). V was shortened by 3 bases and J by 0 bases, with 6 bases between the two germline ends. CDR1 and CDR2 from the germline V gene are LNHNV and YYDKDF (reference sequence). This CDR3 contains 14 residues. CDR3 DNA sequence: TGTGCCACCAGCAGGGGGGCCTCTGGAAACACCATATATTTT. Protein product: CATSRGASGNTIYF.

Only a few counts were recorded for this clone. The V gene is TRBV2, the J gene TRBJ1-5, with 8 bases that match TRBD1. Germline V gene lookup returns CDR1 SNHLY and CDR2 FYNNEI. J gave up 6 bases and V 5 bases, and 3 bases lay outside the gene matches. This CDR3 region has 13 residues. Here the CDR3 DNA reads TGTGCCAGCAGTCAGGGGGCAGGTCAGCCCCAGCATTTT. Encoded protein: CASSQGAGQPQHF.

V is TRBV18 and J is TRBJ1-6; 8 bases fit TRBD1. Germline loops: CDR1 KGHSH, CDR2 LQKENI. The CDR3 has 16 amino acids. Losses at the gene ends were 2 bases for V and 6 bases for J; bases not matched to a gene: 6. The CDR3 is CASSPRTGNSNSPLHF. CDR3 DNA: TGTGCCAGCTCACCAAGGACAGGGAACAGTAATTCACCCCTCCACTTT.

The table lists this clone with a count of one. V is TRBV30 and J is TRBJ2-3, with TRBD2 as a possible D gene (5 bases). The germline V and J ends were trimmed by 2 bases and 3 bases, with 18 bases remaining between them. Germline values: CDR1 GTSNPN, CDR2 SVGIG (reference sequence). This CDR3 contains 16 residues. The CDR3 bases are TGTGCCTGGAGTCGGAGGCGGGTGAGCAGGACAGATACGCAGTATTTT. Translating it yields CAWSRRRVSRTDTQYF.

CDR3 nucleotides: TGTGCCAGCAGCCTAAGGGGAGGATATAGCAATCAGCCCCAGCATTTT. Translated, it gives CASSLRGGYSNQPQHF. V gene TRBV7-8 combines with J gene TRBJ1-5; D is possibly TRBD1 (5 bases). V lost 5 bases and J 0 bases, leaving 14 bases between the germline ends. The CDR3 runs to 16 residues. Germline-derived CDR1 and CDR2 are SGHVS and FQNEAQ. Together with reference TRBV7-8 and TRBJ1-5, the CDR3 gives the full variable domain: GAGVSQSPRYKVAKRGQDVALRCDPISGHVSLFWYQQALGQGPEFLTYFQNEAQLDKSGLPSDRFFAERPEGSVSTLKIQRTQQEDSAVYLCASSLRGGYSNQPQHFGDGTRLSIL.